The 29 T cell receptor beta chains listed next were all sequenced from one sample in a study of T cells in localized non-small cell lung cancer. Only in-frame clones appear in the TCRdb table, and some are missing; sequencing was by immunoSEQ multiplex PCR. The top ten hold roughly 13% of the sample, which has around 2,200 clones, 15% to 20% seen once. This sample comprised normal lung tissue next to the tumor, obtained before any cancer treatment. Source of these receptors: a male donor at least 60 years old with stage I non-small cell lung cancer.

The V gene is TRBV19, the J gene TRBJ1-5; D gene uncertain. There are 15 residues in the CDR3. The V end was cut by 4 bases, the J end by 2 bases, with 12 bases between. The germline gives CDR1 LNHDA, CDR2 SQIVND (reference sequence). The CDR3 DNA sequence: TGTGCCAGTAGTAGTAAAGGCGGGGGCAATCAGCCCCAGCATTTT. This translates into CASSSKGGGNQPQHF. The full variable domain, completed using reference TRBV19 and TRBJ1-5, is DGGITQSPKYLFRKEGQNVTLSCEQNLNHDAMYWYRQDPGQGLRLIYYSQIVNDFQKGDIAEGYSVSREKKESFPLTVTSAQKNPTAFYLCASSSKGGGNQPQHFGDGTRLSIL.

By proportion, this clone is medium-sized. The rearrangement links TRBV9 to TRBJ2-5, with D perhaps given as TRBD1 or TRBD2 (5 bases each). The CDR3 consists of 15 residues. Germline CDR1 is SGDLS and CDR2 is YYNGEE. V lost 0 bases to trimming and J lost 5 bases, with 14 bases between them. DNA of the CDR3: TGTGCCAGCAGCGTAGGGGGGATTGATGGTGAGACCCAGTACTTC. Translation gives CASSVGGIDGETQYF.

The chain uses TRBV6-8 and TRBJ2-7; 8 bases agree with TRBD1. The germline gives CDR1 MNHGY, CDR2 SAAAGT. V dropped 2 bases and J dropped 4; count of bases not matched to a gene: 4. The CDR3 is 14 amino acids. The CDR3 DNA follows: TGTGCCAGCAGTTACGGGCAGGGGGCATACGAGCAGTACTTC. Translating gives CASSYGQGAYEQYF.

The J gene is TRBJ2-3, the V gene TRBV10-2; TRBD2 matches 8 bases. Trimming took 7 bases from V and 6 from J; bases not matched to a gene: 9. The CDR3 has 14 residues. Germline CDR1 is WSHSY and CDR2 is SAAADI. The CDR3 DNA follows: TGCGCCAGCAATTCGGGGGGGCCAGGGGATACGCAGTATTTT. Protein product: CASNSGGPGDTQYF.

There are a few counts of this clone. The rearrangement uses TRBV6-8 and TRBJ1-2, with 7 bases identical to TRBD1. Germline V CDR1 and CDR2: MNHGY, SAAAGT. This CDR3 region has 16 residues. The V segment lost 2 bases and the J segment 4 bases; nucleotides outside the gene matches: 10. In DNA, the CDR3 is TGTGCCAGCAGTTACAAAGGAGAGGGGGCGAGCTATGGCTACACCTTC. Translating gives CASSYKGEGASYGYTF.

This clone has a handful of counts. This chain connects TRBV6-8 to TRBJ2-3; the match to TRBD1 covers 7 bases. Looked up from germline, CDR1 is MNHGY and CDR2 is SAAAGT. J was trimmed by 4 bases and V by 3 bases; bases with no gene match: 10. CDR3 length equals 16 residues. CDR3 nucleotides: TGTGCCAGCAGTTATATCGGCGTAGGGGGCGCAGATACGCAGTATTTT. Amino acids: CASSYIGVGGADTQYF.

The chain combines TRBV14 with TRBJ1-4; 10 bases agree with TRBD1. Looked up from germline, CDR1 is SGHDN and CDR2 is FVKESK. This CDR3 contains 17 residues. The J segment lost 10 bases and the V segment lost 4 bases, leaving 15 bases of the junction unmatched. The CDR3 loop is CASSPALVGTGEGKLFF. DNA of the CDR3: TGTGCCAGCAGCCCTGCGCTGGTTGGGACAGGGGAGGGAAAACTGTTTTTT.

This clone was recorded a few times. J is TRBJ2-2 and V is TRBV28, with 9 bases matching TRBD2. The CDR3 is 17 residues long. V was clipped by 2 bases and J by 5 bases; unmatched bases: 9. Germline values: CDR1 MDHEN, CDR2 SYDVKM. The CDR3 here is CASSLGAGGPRTGELFF. As DNA, the CDR3 is TGTGCCAGCAGTTTAGGTGCGGGAGGGCCGAGGACCGGGGAGCTGTTTTTT.

The chain recombines TRBV19 with TRBJ2-4; perhaps TRBD2 as D (5 bases). The CDR3 totals 15 residues. Germline lookup yields CDR1 LNHDA and CDR2 SQIVND (reference sequence). The germline V and J ends were trimmed by 1 base and 7 bases, with 14 bases remaining between them. CDR3 DNA: TGTGCCAGTAGTATAGGTGGCCCCGGCGGGAACATTCAGTACTTC. This sequence encodes CASSIGGPGGNIQYF.

This chain uses TRBV21-1 with TRBJ1-4. TRBV21-1 is assigned pseudogene status. The CDR3 runs to 15 residues. Here the CDR3 DNA reads TGTGCCAGCAGCCAAGGTGCCGGGGCTAATGAAAAACTGTTTTTT. Its protein is CASSQGAGANEKLFF.

This clone was picked up many times. The rearrangement joins TRBV7-4 to TRBJ2-3; a weak D match, TRBD1 (5 bases). The CDR3 is 13 residues long. Trimming cost V 7 bases and J 4 bases, with 12 bases left between them. Germline values: CDR1 SGHVT, CDR2 SQSDAQ. CDR3 sequence (DNA): TGTGCCAGCACCGGCAGGGTCGCAGATACGCAGTATTTT. Translated, it gives CASTGRVADTQYF.

This chain joins TRBV5-1 and TRBJ1-4; D possibly corresponds to TRBD1 (5 bases). This CDR3 contains 14 residues. Germline CDR1 SGHRS, CDR2 YFSETQ. Trimming shortened V by 5 bases and J by 8 bases, and 16 bases separated the two germline ends. CDR3 amino acids: CASRTGTGGEKLFF. The CDR3 region has the DNA TGCGCCAGCAGGACCGGGACTGGAGGAGAAAAACTGTTTTTT.

The sample holds a few counts of this clone. V usage is TRBV11-3 and J usage is TRBJ1-2, with 7 bases identical to TRBD1. Germline V lookup: CDR1 SGHNT, CDR2 YENEEA. V lost 8 bases to trimming and J lost 7 bases; unmatched junction nucleotides: 13. CDR3 length equals 14 residues. The CDR3 sequence: CASQKTGRPSGYTF. The DNA of the CDR3 is TGTGCCAGCCAAAAGACAGGGCGCCCTAGTGGCTACACCTTC.

The table lists this clone with a few counts. The gene calls are TRBV5-1 and TRBJ2-5; D remains ambiguous. Trimming took off 0 bases at V and 5 bases at J, with 14 bases between the two ends. Germline V gene sequence: CDR1 SGHRS, CDR2 YFSETQ. This CDR3 has 15 residues. CDR3 sequence reads: CASSLVGEVQETQYF. CDR3 DNA: TGCGCCAGCAGCTTGGTGGGTGAAGTCCAGGAGACCCAGTACTTC.

This clone has just a few counts. The chain links TRBV11-3 to TRBJ2-5; TRBD1 aligns across 7 bases. The V gene end was trimmed by 5 bases and the J gene end by 5 bases; junction bases not matched to a gene: 11. Germline CDR1 SGHNT, CDR2 YENEEA. This CDR3 is built from 15 residues. The CDR3 DNA sequence: TGTGCCAGCAGCCTAAAAGGGGGCGATGGTGAGACCCAGTACTTC. Translation gives CASSLKGGDGETQYF.

This clone was detected a few times. The chain employs TRBV6-8 and TRBJ1-1; D not resolved. Germline V gene lookup returns CDR1 MNHGY and CDR2 SAAAGT. CDR3 length equals 14 residues. The ends were cut back, 4 bases at V and 3 bases at J, with 12 bases in the middle. Written as DNA, the CDR3 is TGTGCCAGCAGTTCCAATAGCGGGGACACTGAAGCTTTCTTT. Residues: CASSSNSGDTEAFF.

The CDR3 loop is CAISGEVDTQYF. The CDR3 DNA reads as TGTGCCATCAGTGGAGAGGTAGATACGCAGTATTTT. The chain recombines TRBV10-3 with TRBJ2-3; D gene unclear. Per germline, CDR1 ENHRY and CDR2 SYGVKD. Trimming took off 4 bases at V and 5 bases at J, with 7 bases between the two ends. This CDR3 region has 12 residues.

The chain is built from TRBV5-1 and TRBJ2-7; 8 nucleotides align to TRBD2. Germline CDR1 and CDR2: SGHRS and YFSETQ. The CDR3 is 16 residues long. J lost 3 bases, V lost 5 bases, and 13 bases had no gene match. DNA of the CDR3: TGCGCCAGCAGACCCCTACCGGGACTAGGGGGCTACGAGCAGTACTTC. This encodes CASRPLPGLGGYEQYF. Supplemented by reference TRBV5-1 and TRBJ2-7, the full variable domain reads KAGVTQTPRYLIKTRGQQVTLSCSPISGHRSVSWYQQTPGQGLQFLFEYFSETQRNKGNFPGRFSGRQFSNSRSEMNVSTLELGDSALYLCASRPLPGLGGYEQYFGPGTRLTVT.

This clone was counted a few times. V usage is TRBV11-3 and J usage is TRBJ2-7; D is possibly TRBD1 or TRBD2 (5 bases each). Trimming took 5 bases from V and 7 from J, leaving 21 bases between them. This CDR3 has 15 amino acids. Per the germline V gene, CDR1 is SGHNT and CDR2 is YENEEA. The chain's CDR3 is CASSRNYRDLLEQYF. CDR3 sequence (DNA): TGTGCCAGCAGCCGTAACTACCGGGACCTACTAGAGCAGTACTTC. Full variable domain (outside the CDR3, taken from reference TRBV11-3 and TRBJ2-7): EAGVVQSPRYKIIEKKQPVAFWCNPISGHNTLYWYLQNLGQGPELLIRYENEEAVDDSQLPKDRFSAERLKGVDSTLKIQPAELGDSAVYLCASSRNYRDLLEQYFGPGTRLTVT.

Only a few counts were recorded for this clone. This chain joins TRBV9 and TRBJ1-4, with a weak D call TRBD1 (5 bases). V lost 3 bases and J lost 0, with 9 bases in between. This CDR3 has 15 amino acids. CDR1 and CDR2 from the germline V gene are SGDLS and YYNGEE. CDR3 DNA sequence: TGTGCCAGCAGCGCCGGACAAACAACTAATGAAAAACTGTTTTTT. Amino acid sequence: CASSAGQTTNEKLFF.

The chain couples TRBV6-8 to TRBJ1-4; D remains unclear. Germline V gene sequence: CDR1 MNHGY, CDR2 SAAAGT. Trimming shortened V by 5 bases and J by 2 bases, and 12 bases separated the two germline ends. The CDR3 is 15 residues long. The CDR3 DNA reads as TGTGCCAGCAGTCCTCTCGTGGGGACTAATGAAAAACTGTTTTTT. Protein: CASSPLVGTNEKLFF.

The genes are TRBV6-8 and TRBJ1-2; maybe TRBD1 (6 bases). Germline-derived CDR1 and CDR2 are MNHGY and SAAAGT. The CDR3 spans 13 residues. V was trimmed by 6 bases and J by 5 bases, leaving 13 bases between them. This CDR3 reads CASSPGVGYGYTF. CDR3 DNA: TGTGCCAGCAGCCCAGGGGTTGGATATGGCTACACCTTC.

V and J are TRBV18 and TRBJ1-2; 7 positions agree with TRBD1. Germline values: CDR1 KGHSH, CDR2 LQKENI. V was pared by 4 bases and J by 0 bases, with 5 bases of the junction left unmatched. The CDR3 has 15 residues. The CDR3 here is CASSLGQEANYGYTF. The CDR3 DNA is TGTGCCAGCTCACTAGGACAGGAAGCTAACTATGGCTACACCTTC.

The J gene is TRBJ1-4, the V gene TRBV29-1; weak D call: TRBD1 (5 bases). This CDR3 has 14 amino acids. V lost 7 bases and J 4 bases, leaving 16 bases between the germline ends. From germline, CDR1 is SQVTM and CDR2 ANQGSEA. The chain's CDR3 is CSADQTGGNEKLFF. The CDR3 DNA sequence: TGCAGCGCTGACCAGACCGGGGGTAATGAAAAACTGTTTTTT.

The chain employs TRBV28 and TRBJ1-5; D gene ambiguous. CDR1 and CDR2 from the germline V gene are MDHEN and SYDVKM. The CDR3 has 13 amino acids. V lost 10 bases to trimming and J lost 4 bases, with 14 bases between them. CDR3 in amino acids: CATRAPSNQPQHF. The CDR3 DNA is TGTGCCACTAGGGCCCCGTCAAATCAGCCCCAGCATTTT.

This clone was recorded a few times. The V call is TRBV16, the J call TRBJ1-1; no reliable D call. The germline V and J ends were trimmed by 6 bases and 1 base, with 15 bases remaining between them. This CDR3 spans 15 amino acids. Per the germline V gene, CDR1 is KGHSY and CDR2 is FQNENV. The CDR3 region has the DNA TGTGCCAGCAGTCCAATGTCCGTTGGGAACACTGAAGCTTTCTTT. This encodes CASSPMSVGNTEAFF.

This clone is large (0.1 to 1%). The V and J genes are TRBV9 and TRBJ2-1; the match to TRBD2 covers 7 bases. Germline values: CDR1 SGDLS, CDR2 YYNGEE. Losses at the gene ends were 4 bases for V and 7 bases for J; bases not matched to a gene: 5. There are 13 residues in the CDR3. CDR3 nucleotide sequence: TGTGCCAGCAGCCTCGGGACTACAAATGAGCAGTTCTTC. It translates to CASSLGTTNEQFF.

In its sample, this clone ranks as large. Additional DNA sequences in this sample encode the identical CDR3. The chain links TRBV6-8 to TRBJ1-5; D is ambiguous. V dropped 6 bases and J dropped 0 bases, with 9 bases sitting between them. Germline CDR1 and CDR2: MNHGY and SAAAGT. This CDR3 region has 14 residues. CDR3 in amino acids: CASSQQNSNQPQHF. CDR3 in DNA: TGTGCCAGCAGCCAGCAAAATAGCAATCAGCCCCAGCATTTT.

This clone ranks as medium-sized (0.01 to 0.1%). The chain recombines TRBV11-3 with TRBJ1-4, with TRBD1 identical over 9 bases. CDR1 is SGHNT, CDR2 YENEEA, per germline. CDR3 length: 15 amino acids. The ends lost 4 bases at V and 3 bases at J; junction bases unmatched: 3. CDR3 nucleotide sequence: TGTGCCAGCAGCTCACGACAGGGGGCTAATGAAAAACTGTTTTTT. As protein: CASSSRQGANEKLFF. Using reference TRBV11-3 and TRBJ1-4 for the parts outside the CDR3, the full variable domain is EAGVVQSPRYKIIEKKQPVAFWCNPISGHNTLYWYLQNLGQGPELLIRYENEEAVDDSQLPKDRFSAERLKGVDSTLKIQPAELGDSAVYLCASSSRQGANEKLFFGSGTQLSVL.